The T cell receptor (beta chain) under discussion was sequenced for a study of cytomegalovirus exposure and HLA in healthy donors. Findings and limits, study-wide: The study listed 164 cytomegalovirus-associated TCR beta chains. The TCR clusters that emerged in the first cohort tended, a later analysis found, to co-occur in the approximately 130 validation repertoires. Cytomegalovirus status, reportedly, was diagnosed with high specificity and sensitivity by the classifier.

Using immunoSEQ multiplex PCR, the repertoire was profiled, and TCRdb retains in-frame clones only, with some absent. The sample comprises tens of thousands of clones, roughly 90% of which are singletons, and around 1.2% rests with the top ten. Germline V gene lookup returns CDR1 KGHSH and CDR2 LQKENI. Trimming took 0 bases from V and 3 from J; bases not matched to a gene: 4. The CDR3 length is 16 residues. The donors were members of the validation cohort comprising roughly 130 subjects, separate from the roughly 650-subject first cohort. As to this clone: The antigen remains unidentified.

The rearrangement links TRBV18 to TRBJ2-4; 8 bases match TRBD1. This clonotype originated in a young woman in good health and CMV-seronegative. The specimen sequenced was PBMCs. CDR3 sequence: CASSPPGTGDKNIQYF. The DNA for the CDR3 is TGTGCCAGCTCACCACCCGGGACAGGCGACAAAAACATTCAGTACTTC.